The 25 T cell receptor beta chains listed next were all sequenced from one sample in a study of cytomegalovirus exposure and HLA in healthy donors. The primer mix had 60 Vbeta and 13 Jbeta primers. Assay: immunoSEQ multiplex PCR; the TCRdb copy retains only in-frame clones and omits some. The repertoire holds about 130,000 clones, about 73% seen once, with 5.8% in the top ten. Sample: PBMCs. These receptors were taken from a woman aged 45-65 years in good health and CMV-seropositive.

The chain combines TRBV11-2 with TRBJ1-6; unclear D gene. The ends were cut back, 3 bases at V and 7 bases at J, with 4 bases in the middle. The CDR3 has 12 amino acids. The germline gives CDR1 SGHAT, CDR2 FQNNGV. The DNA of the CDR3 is TGTGCCAGCAGCTTTCCGAATTCACCCCTCCACTTT. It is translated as CASSFPNSPLHF.

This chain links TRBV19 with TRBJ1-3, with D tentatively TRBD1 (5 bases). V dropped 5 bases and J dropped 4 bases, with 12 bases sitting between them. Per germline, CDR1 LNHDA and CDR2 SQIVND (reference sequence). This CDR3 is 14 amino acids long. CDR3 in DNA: TGTGCCAGTAGTTCGCGACAGAAAGGAAACACCATATATTTT. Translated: CASSSRQKGNTIYF.

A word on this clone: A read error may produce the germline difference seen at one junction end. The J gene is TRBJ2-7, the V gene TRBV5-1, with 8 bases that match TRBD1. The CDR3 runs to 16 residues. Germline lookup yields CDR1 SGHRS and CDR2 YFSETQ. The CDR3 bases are TGCGCCCGCAGCTTGGGGTCTCAGGGGGCGGACTACGAGCAGTACTTC. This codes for CARSLGSQGADYEQYF.

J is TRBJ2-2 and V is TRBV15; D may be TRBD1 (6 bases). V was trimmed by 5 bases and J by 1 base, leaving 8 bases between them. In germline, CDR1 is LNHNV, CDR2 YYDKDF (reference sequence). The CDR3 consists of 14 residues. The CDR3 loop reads CATSSGVNTGELFF. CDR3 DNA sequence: TGTGCCACCAGCTCAGGGGTGAACACCGGGGAGCTGTTTTTT. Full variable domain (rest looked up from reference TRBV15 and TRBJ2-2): DAMVIQNPRYQVTQFGKPVTLSCSQTLNHNVMYWYQQKSSQAPKLLFHYYDKDFNNEADTPDNFQSRRPNTSFCFLDIRSPGLGDTAMYLCATSSGVNTGELFFGEGSRLTVL.

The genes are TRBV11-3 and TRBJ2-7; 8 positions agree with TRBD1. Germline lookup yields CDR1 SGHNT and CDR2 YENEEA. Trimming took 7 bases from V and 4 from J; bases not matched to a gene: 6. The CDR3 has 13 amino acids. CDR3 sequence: CASTAGGKYEQYF. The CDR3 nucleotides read TGTGCCAGCACCGCAGGGGGCAAGTACGAGCAGTACTTC.

The CDR3 reads CASSSGRTGTGDEQFF. CDR3 bases: TGTGCCAGCAGCTCTGGGCGGACAGGTACCGGGGATGAGCAGTTCTTC. The chain employs TRBV7-7 and TRBJ2-1; TRBD1 aligns across 7 bases. J lost 8 bases, V lost 4 bases, and 14 bases had no gene match. Germline V gene lookup returns CDR1 SSHAT and CDR2 FNYEAQ (reference sequence). The CDR3 consists of 16 residues.

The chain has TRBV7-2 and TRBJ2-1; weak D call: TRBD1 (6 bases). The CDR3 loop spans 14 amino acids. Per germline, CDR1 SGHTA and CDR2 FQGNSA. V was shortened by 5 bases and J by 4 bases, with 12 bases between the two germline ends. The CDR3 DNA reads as TGTGCCAGCAGCCCCCCAGGACAGTACAATGAGCAGTTCTTC. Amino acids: CASSPPGQYNEQFF.

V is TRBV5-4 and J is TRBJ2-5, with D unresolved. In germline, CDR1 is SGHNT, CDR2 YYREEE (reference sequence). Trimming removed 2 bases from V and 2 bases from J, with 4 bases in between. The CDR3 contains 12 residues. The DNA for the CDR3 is TGTGCCAGCAGCTTAACTCAAGAGACCCAGTACTTC. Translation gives CASSLTQETQYF.

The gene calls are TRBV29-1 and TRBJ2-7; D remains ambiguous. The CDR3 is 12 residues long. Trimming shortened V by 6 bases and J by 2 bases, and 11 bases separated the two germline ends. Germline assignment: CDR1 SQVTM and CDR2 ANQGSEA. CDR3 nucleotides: TGCAGCGTCGAATCAGACACCTACGAGCAGTACTTC. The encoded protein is CSVESDTYEQYF.

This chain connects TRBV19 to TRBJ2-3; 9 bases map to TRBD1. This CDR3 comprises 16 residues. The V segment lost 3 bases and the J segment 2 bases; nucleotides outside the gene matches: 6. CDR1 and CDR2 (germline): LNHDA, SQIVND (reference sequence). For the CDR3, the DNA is TGTGCCAGTAGTATTGGACAGGGGTTCCCCACAGATACGCAGTATTTT. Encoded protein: CASSIGQGFPTDTQYF.

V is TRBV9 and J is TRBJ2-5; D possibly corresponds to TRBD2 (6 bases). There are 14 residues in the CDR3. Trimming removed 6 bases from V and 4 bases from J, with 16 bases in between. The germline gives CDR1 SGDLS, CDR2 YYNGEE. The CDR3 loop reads CASTAGGSVETQYF. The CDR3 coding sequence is TGTGCCAGCACCGCCGGGGGTTCGGTAGAGACCCAGTACTTC. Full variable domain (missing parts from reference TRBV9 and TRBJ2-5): DSGVTQTPKHLITATGQRVTLRCSPRSGDLSVYWYQQSLDQGLQFLIQYYNGEERAKGNILERFSAQQFPDLHSELNLSSLELGDSALYFCASTAGGSVETQYFGPGTRLLVL.

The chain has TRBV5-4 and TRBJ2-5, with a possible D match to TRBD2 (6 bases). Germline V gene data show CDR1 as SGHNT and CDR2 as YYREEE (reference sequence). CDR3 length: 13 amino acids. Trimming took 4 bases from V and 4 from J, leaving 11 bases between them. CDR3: CASSRGWGETQYF. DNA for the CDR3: TGTGCCAGCAGCCGGGGGTGGGGAGAGACCCAGTACTTC.

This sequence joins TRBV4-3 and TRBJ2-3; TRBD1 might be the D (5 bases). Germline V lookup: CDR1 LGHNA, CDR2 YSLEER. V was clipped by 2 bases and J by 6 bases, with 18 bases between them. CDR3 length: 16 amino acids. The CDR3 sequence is CASSQSIVGAQDTQYF. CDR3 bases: TGCGCCAGCAGCCAATCGATAGTAGGGGCCCAGGATACGCAGTATTTT.

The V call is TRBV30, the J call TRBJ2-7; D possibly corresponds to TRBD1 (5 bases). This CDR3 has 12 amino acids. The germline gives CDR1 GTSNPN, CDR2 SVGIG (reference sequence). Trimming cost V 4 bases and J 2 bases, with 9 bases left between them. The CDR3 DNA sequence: TGTGCCTGGACCAGGGCCACCTACGAGCAGTACTTC. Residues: CAWTRATYEQYF.

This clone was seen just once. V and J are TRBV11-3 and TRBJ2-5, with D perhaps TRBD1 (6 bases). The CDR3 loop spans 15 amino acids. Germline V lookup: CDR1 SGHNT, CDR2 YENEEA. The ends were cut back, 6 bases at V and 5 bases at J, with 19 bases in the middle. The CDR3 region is CASSGTLAQGETQYF. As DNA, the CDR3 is TGTGCCAGCAGTGGGACACTCGCCCAGGGGGAGACCCAGTACTTC.

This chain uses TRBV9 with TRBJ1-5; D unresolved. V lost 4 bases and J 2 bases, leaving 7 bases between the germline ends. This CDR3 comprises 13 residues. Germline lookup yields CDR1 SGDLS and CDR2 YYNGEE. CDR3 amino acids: CASSPSGNQPQHF. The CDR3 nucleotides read TGTGCCAGCAGCCCCAGCGGCAATCAGCCCCAGCATTTT.

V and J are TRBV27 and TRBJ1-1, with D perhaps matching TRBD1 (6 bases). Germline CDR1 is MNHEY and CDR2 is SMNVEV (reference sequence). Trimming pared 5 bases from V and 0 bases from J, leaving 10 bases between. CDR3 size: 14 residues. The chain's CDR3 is CASSVGHLNTEAFF. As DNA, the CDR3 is TGTGCCAGCAGTGTGGGACACTTGAACACTGAAGCTTTCTTT.

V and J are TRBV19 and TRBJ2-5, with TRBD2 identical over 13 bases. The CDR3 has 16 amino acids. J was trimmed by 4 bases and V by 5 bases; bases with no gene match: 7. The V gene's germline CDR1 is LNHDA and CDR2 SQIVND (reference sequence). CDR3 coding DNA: TGTGCCAGTAGTTCTAGACTAGCGGGGGGAAGAGAGACCCAGTACTTC. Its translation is CASSSRLAGGRETQYF.

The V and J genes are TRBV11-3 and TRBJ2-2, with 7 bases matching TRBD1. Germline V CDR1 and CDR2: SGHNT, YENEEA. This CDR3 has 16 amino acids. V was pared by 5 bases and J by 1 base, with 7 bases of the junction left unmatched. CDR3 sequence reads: CASSHRTGQNTGELFF. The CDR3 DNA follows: TGTGCCAGCAGCCACCGGACAGGCCAGAACACCGGGGAGCTGTTTTTT.

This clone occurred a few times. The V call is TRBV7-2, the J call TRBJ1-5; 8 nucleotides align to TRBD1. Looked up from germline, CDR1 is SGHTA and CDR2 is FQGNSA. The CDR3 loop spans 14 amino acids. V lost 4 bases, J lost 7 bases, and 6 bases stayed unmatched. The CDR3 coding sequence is TGTGCCAGCAGCTCACACAGGGGGACGCAGCCCCAGCATTTT. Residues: CASSSHRGTQPQHF.

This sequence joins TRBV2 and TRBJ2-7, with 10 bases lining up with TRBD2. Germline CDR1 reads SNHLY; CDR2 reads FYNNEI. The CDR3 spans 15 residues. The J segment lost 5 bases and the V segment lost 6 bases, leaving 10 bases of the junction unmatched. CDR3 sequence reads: CASRSPRGTSDEQYF. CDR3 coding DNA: TGTGCCAGCAGGTCCCCCCGAGGGACTAGCGACGAGCAGTACTTC.

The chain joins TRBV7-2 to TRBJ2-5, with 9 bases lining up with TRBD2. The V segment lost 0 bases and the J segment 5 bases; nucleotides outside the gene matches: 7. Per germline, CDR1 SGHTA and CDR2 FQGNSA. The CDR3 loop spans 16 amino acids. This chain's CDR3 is CASSLALRGGGETQYF. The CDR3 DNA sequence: TGTGCCAGCAGCTTAGCGTTGCGGGGGGGAGGCGAGACCCAGTACTTC.

CDR3: CASSQDDRGYQPQHF. The CDR3 coding sequence is TGCGCCAGCAGCCAAGATGACAGGGGATATCAGCCCCAGCATTTT. This rearrangement joins TRBV4-3 to TRBJ1-5, with TRBD1 identical over 8 bases. Per germline, CDR1 LGHNA and CDR2 YSLEER. This CDR3 spans 15 amino acids. Trimming took 0 bases from V and 5 from J; bases not matched to a gene: 3.

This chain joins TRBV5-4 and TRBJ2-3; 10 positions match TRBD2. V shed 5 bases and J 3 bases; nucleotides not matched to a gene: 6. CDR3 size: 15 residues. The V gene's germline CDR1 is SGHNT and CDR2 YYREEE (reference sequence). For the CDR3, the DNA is TGTGCCAGCAGACCGACGGGACTAGCGACAGATACGCAGTATTTT. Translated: CASRPTGLATDTQYF.

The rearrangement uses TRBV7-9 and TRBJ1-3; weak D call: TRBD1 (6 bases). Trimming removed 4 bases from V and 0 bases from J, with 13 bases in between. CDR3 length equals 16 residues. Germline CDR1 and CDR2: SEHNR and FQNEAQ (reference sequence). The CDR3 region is CASSSPDRNSGNTIYF. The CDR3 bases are TGTGCCAGCAGCTCCCCAGACAGGAACTCTGGAAACACCATATATTTT.